The following is a TCR beta chain sequence with its context. Its antigen is unidentified. The CDR3 is 14 residues long. Trimming took 4 bases from V and 3 from J, leaving 11 bases between them. The germline V gene encodes CDR1 SGDLS and CDR2 YYNGEE. The primer mix had 60 Vbeta and 13 Jbeta primers. TCRdb's copy holds only in-frame clones and misses some; the assay was immunoSEQ multiplex PCR. This sample has about 85,000 clones, with 75% to 90% found just once. This entry comes from a study of cytomegalovirus exposure and HLA in healthy donors. Study-level results: The availability of immune exposure information extended only to CMV serostatus.

The specimen sequenced was PBMCs. V usage is TRBV9 and J usage is TRBJ1-3; tentatively, D is TRBD1 (6 bases). This TCR derives from a man between 50 and 59 years old in good health and CMV-seropositive. CDR3 DNA sequence: TGTGCCAGCAGCTTCGGGACATTTGGAAACACCATATATTTT. Its translation: CASSFGTFGNTIYF.